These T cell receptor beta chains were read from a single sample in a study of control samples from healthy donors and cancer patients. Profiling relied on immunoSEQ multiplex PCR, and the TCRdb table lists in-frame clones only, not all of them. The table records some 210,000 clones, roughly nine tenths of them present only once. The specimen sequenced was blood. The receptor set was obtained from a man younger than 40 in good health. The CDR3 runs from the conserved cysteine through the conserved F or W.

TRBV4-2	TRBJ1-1	CASSQPKRTGQYHQNTEAFF
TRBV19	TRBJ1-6	CATQDGPSSYNSPLHF
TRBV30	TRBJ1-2	CAWSVQSTPSF
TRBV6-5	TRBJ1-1	CASSYSGVRETEAFF
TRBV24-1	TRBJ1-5	CATSDPRRGAGQPQHF
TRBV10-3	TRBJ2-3	CAISDSSGVGTDTQYF
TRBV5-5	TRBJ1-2	CASSLEGYYGYTF
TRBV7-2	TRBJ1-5	CASSSRALKRHF
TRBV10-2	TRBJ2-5	CASRASRDRETQYF
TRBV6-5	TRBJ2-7	CASRSLASSYEQYF
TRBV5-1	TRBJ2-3	CASRLSGGRRVSADTQYF
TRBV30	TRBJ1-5	CAWSQPGRAISNQPQHF
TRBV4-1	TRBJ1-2	CASSQDRFNYGYTF
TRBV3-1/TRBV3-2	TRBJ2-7	CASSHPQRGARSEQYF
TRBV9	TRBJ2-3	CASSEGLALTDTQYF
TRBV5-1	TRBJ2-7	CASSFRTLPYEQYF
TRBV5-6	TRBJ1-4	CASSLGPMGGNEKLFF
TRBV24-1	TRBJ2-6	CATSESPGQGTGANVLTF
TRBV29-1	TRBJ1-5	CSVDSTRGRGDQPQHF
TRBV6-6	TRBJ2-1	CATTRGLAVLEQFF
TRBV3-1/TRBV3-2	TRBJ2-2	CASSHPGTGPNTGELFF
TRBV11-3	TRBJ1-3	CASSPGPGAGNTIYF
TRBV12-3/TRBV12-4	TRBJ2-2	CASTLGVGELFF
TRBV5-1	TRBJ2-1	CASSLNYLQGSYNEQFF
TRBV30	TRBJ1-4	CAWSVKGIANEKLFF
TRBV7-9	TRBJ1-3	CASRGGNTIYF
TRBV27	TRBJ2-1	CASSDAGVYNEQFF
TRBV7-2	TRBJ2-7	CASSGAGLEQYF
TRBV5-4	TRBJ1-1	CASSLRTGGNTEAFF
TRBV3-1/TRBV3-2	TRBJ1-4	CASSQEGTAEEKLFF
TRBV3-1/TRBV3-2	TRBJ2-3	CASSPRGGLLTDTQYF
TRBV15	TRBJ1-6	CATSSTQGDSPLHF
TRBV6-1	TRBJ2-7	CASSERSGGKYEQYF
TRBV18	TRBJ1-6	CASSPRLGQRSSYNSPLHF
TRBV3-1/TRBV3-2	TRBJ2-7	CASSLQRGLAGSYEQYF
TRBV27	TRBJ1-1	CASSHLGTGGDMNTEAFF
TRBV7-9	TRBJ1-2	CASSLDRGDGYTF
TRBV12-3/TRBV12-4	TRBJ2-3	CASSLRGDTQYF
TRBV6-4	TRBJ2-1	CASSDGGLDYNEQFF
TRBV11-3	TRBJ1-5	CASSLGWRQSNQPQHF
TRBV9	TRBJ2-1	CASSGRDRDNYEQFF
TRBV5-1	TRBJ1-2	CASSVSAGKNRYGYTF
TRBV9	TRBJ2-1	CASSPGREQFF
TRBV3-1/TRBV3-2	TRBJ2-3	CASSQVVGRDTQYF
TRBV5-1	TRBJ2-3	CASSSGTSGGPGTDTQYF
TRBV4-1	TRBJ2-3	CASSQDQKTSGGAPQYF
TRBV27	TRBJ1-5	CASGGQNSNQPQHF
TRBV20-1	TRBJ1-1	CSASLTNTEAFF
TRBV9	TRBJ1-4	CASSARQESEKLFF